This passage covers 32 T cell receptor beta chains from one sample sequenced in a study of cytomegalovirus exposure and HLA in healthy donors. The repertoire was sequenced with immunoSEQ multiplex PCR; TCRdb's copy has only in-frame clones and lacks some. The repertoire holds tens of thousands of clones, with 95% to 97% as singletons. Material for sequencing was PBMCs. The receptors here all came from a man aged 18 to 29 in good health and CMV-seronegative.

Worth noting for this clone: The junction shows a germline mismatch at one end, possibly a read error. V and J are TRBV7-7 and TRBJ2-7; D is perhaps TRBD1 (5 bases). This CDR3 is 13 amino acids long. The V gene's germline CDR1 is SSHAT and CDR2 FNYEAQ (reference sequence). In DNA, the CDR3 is TGTGCTAGCAGCTTCGGAAGGGGATACGAGCAGTACTTC. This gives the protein CASSFGRGYEQYF.

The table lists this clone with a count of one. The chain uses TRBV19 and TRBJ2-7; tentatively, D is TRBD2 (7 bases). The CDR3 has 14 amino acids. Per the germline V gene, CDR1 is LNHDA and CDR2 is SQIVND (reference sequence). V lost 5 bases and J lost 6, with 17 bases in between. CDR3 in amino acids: CASSLGGRKIEQYF. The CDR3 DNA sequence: TGTGCCAGTAGTCTCGGGGGGCGTAAAATCGAGCAGTACTTC. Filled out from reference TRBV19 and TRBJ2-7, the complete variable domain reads DGGITQSPKYLFRKEGQNVTLSCEQNLNHDAMYWYRQDPGQGLRLIYYSQIVNDFQKGDIAEGYSVSREKKESFPLTVTSAQKNPTAFYLCASSLGGRKIEQYFGPGTRLTVT.

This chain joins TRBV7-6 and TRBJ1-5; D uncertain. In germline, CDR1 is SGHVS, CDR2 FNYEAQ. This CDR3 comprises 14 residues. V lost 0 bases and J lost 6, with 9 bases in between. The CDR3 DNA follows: TGTGCCAGCAGCTTAGCCCAGGACTCTCAGCCCCAGCATTTT. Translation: CASSLAQDSQPQHF.

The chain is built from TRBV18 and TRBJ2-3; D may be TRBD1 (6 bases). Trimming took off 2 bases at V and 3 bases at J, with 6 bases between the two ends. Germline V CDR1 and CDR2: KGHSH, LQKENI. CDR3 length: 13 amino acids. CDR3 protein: CASSPGQTDTQYF. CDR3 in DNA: TGTGCCAGCTCACCAGGACAGACAGATACGCAGTATTTT.

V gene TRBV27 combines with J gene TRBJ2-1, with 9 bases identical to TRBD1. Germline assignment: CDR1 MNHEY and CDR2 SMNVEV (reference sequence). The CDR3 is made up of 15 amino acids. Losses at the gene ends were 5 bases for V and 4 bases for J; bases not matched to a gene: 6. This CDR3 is CASSRPGTGYNEQFF. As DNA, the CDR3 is TGTGCCAGCAGTAGACCCGGGACAGGGTACAATGAGCAGTTCTTC.

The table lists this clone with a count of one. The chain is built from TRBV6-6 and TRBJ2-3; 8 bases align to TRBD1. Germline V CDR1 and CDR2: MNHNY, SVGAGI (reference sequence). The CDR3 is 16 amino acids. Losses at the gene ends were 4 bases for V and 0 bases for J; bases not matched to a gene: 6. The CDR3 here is CASSSRTGPSTDTQYF. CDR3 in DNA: TGTGCCAGCAGTTCCCGGACAGGGCCCAGCACAGATACGCAGTATTTT.

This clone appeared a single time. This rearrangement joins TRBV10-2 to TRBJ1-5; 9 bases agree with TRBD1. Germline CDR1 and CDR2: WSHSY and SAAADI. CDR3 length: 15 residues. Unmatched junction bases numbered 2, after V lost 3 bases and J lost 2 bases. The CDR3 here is CASSETGGGNQPQHF. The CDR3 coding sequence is TGCGCCAGCAGTGAAACAGGGGGCGGCAATCAGCCCCAGCATTTT.

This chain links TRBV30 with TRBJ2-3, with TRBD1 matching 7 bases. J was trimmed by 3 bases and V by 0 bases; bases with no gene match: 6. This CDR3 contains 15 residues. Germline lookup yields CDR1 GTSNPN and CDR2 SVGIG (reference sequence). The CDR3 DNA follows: TGTGCCTGGAGTGTTTATAGGGGGCGTACAGATACGCAGTATTTT. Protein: CAWSVYRGRTDTQYF.

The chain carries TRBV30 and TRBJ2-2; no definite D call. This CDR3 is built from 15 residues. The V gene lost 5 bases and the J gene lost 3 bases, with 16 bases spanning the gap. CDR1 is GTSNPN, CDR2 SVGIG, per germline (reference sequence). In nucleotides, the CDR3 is TGTGCCTGGGCCCAAGCCTCCCGGGACACCGGGGAGCTGTTTTTT. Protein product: CAWAQASRDTGELFF.

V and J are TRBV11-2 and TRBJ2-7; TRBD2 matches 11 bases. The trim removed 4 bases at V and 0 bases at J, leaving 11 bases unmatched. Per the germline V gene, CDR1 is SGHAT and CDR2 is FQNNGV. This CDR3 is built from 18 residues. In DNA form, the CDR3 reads TGTGCCAGCAGCTCACCGGGACTAGCGGAGGGGACCTCCTACGAGCAGTACGTC. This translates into CASSSPGLAEGTSYEQYV.

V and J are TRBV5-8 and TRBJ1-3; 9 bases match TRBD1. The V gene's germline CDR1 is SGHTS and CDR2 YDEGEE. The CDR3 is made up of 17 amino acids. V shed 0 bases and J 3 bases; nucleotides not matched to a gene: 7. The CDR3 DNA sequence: TGTGCCAGCAGCTTGGATACAGGGGGCGATCTTGGAAACACCATATATTTT. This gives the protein CASSLDTGGDLGNTIYF.

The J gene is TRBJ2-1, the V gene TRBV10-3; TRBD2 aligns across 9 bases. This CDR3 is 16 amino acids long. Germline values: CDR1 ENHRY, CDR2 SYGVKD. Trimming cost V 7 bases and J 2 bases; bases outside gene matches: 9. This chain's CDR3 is CAITPSIAGAYNEQFF. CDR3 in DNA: TGTGCCATCACCCCGTCGATAGCGGGGGCCTACAATGAGCAGTTCTTC.

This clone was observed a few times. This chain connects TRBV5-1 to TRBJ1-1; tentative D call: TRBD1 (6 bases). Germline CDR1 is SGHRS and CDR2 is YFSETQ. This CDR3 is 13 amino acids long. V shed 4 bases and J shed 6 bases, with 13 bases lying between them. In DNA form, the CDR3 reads TGCGCCAGCAGCAAAACAGGGTGGTCTGAAGCTTTCTTT. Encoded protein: CASSKTGWSEAFF. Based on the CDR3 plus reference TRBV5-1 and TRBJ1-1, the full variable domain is KAGVTQTPRYLIKTRGQQVTLSCSPISGHRSVSWYQQTPGQGLQFLFEYFSETQRNKGNFPGRFSGRQFSNSRSEMNVSTLELGDSALYLCASSKTGWSEAFFGQGTRLTVV.

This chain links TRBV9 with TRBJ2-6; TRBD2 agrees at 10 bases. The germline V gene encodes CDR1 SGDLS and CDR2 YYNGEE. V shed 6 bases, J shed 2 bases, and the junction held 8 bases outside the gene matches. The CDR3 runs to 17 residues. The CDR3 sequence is CASTISGGITGANVLTF. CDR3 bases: TGTGCCAGCACCATTAGCGGGGGGATAACTGGGGCCAACGTCCTGACTTTC.

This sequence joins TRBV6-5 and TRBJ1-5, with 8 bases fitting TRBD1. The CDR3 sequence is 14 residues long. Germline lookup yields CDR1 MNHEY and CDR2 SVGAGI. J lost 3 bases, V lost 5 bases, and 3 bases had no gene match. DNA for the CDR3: TGTGCCAGCAGTGAACAGGGGGTCAATCAGCCCCAGCATTTT. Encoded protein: CASSEQGVNQPQHF.

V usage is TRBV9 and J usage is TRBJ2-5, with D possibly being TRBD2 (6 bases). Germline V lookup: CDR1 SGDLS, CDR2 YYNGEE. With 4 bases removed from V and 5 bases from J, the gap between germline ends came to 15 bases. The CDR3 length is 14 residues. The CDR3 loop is CASSRTMDPETQYF. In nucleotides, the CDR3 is TGTGCCAGCAGCAGGACTATGGATCCTGAGACCCAGTACTTC.

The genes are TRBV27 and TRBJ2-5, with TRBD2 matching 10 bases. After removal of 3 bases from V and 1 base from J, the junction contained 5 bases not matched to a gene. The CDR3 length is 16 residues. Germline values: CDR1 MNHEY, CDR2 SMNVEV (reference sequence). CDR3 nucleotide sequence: TGTGCCAGCAGTTTCACTCCTAGCGGGGGCCAAGAGACCCAGTACTTC. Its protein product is CASSFTPSGGQETQYF.

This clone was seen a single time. The CDR3 loop is CAWTTSTYTGELFF. Written as DNA, the CDR3 is TGTGCCTGGACGACTAGCACGTACACCGGGGAGCTGTTTTTT. The J gene is TRBJ2-2, the V gene TRBV30; 7 positions match TRBD2. The CDR3 has 14 residues. Trimming at V came to 4 bases and at J to 3 bases, leaving 5 bases not matched to a gene. Germline CDR1 and CDR2: GTSNPN and SVGIG (reference sequence). The full variable domain, in which reference TRBV30 and TRBJ2-2 provide the parts outside the CDR3, is SQTIHQWPATLVQPVGSPLSLECTVEGTSNPNLYWYRQAAGRGLQLLFYSVGIGQISSEVPQNLSASRPQDRQFILSSKKLLLSDSGFYLCAWTTSTYTGELFFGEGSRLTVL.

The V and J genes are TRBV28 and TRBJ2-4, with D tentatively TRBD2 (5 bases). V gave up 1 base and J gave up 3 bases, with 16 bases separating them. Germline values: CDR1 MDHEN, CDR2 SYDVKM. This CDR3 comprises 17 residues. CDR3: CASSLFGSTRVKNIQYF. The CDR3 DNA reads TGTGCCAGCAGTTTATTTGGGTCTACGAGGGTCAAAAACATTCAGTACTTC.

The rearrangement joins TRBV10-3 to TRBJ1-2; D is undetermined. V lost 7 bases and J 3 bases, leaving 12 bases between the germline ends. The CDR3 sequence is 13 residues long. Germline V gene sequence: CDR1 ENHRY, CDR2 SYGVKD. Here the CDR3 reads CAITGRGDYGYTF. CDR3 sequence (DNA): TGTGCCATCACCGGACGGGGAGACTATGGCTACACCTTC.

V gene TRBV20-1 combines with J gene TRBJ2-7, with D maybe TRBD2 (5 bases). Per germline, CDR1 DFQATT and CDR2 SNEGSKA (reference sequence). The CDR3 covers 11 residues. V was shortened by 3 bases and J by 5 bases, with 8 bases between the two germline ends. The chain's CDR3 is CSASEGNEQYF. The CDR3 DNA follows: TGCAGTGCTAGCGAGGGAAACGAGCAGTACTTC.

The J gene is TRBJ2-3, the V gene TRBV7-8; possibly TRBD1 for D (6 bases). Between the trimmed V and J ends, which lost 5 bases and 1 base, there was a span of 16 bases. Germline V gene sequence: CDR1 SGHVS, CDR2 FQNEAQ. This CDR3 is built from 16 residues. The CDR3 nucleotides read TGTGCCAGCAGCCCAGCAGGGGACGGGGGCACAGATACGCAGTATTTT. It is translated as CASSPAGDGGTDTQYF.

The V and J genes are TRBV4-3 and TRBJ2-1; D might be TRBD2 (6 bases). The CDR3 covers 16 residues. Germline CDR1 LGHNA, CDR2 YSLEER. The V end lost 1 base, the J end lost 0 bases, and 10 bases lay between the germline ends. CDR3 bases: TGCGCCAGCAGCCAAGTTCCAGCGGGCTCCTACAATGAGCAGTTCTTC. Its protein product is CASSQVPAGSYNEQFF.

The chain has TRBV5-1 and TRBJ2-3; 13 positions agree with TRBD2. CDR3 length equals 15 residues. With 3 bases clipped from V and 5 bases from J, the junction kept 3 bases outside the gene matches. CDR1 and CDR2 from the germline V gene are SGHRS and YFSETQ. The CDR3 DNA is TGCGCCAGCAGCTGGACTAGCGGGAGTGGAGATACGCAGTATTTT. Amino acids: CASSWTSGSGDTQYF.

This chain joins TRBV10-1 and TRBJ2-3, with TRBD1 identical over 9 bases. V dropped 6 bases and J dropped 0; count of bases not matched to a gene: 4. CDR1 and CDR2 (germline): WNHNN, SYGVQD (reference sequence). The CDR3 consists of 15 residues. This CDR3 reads CASSSGQGSTDTQYF. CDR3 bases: TGCGCCAGCAGCTCCGGACAGGGGAGCACAGATACGCAGTATTTT.

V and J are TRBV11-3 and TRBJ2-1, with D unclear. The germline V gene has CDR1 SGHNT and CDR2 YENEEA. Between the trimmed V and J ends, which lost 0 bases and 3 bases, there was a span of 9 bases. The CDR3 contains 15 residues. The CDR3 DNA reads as TGTGCCAGCAGCTTAGACCGGGTGTTCTACAATGAGCAGTTCTTC. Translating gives CASSLDRVFYNEQFF.

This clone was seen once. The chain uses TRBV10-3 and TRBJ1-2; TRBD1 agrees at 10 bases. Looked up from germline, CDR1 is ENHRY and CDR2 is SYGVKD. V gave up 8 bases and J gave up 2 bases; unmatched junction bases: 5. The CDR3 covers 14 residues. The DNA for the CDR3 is TGTGCCATCGGGGGACAGGGGCTCAACTATGGCTACACCTTC. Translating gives CAIGGQGLNYGYTF.

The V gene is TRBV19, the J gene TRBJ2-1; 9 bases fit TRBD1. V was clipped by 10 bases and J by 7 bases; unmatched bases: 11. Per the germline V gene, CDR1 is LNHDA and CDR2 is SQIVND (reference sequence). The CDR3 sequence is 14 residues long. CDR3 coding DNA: TGTGCCACCCGCCCGGGACAGGGTTGGAATGAGCAGTTCTTC. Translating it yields CATRPGQGWNEQFF.

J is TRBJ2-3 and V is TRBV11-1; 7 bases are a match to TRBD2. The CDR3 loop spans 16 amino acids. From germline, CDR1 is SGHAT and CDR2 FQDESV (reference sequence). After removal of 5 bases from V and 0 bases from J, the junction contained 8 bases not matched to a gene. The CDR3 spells CASSRLASGSTDTQYF. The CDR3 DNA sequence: TGTGCCAGCAGCCGCCTGGCTAGCGGTAGCACAGATACGCAGTATTTT.

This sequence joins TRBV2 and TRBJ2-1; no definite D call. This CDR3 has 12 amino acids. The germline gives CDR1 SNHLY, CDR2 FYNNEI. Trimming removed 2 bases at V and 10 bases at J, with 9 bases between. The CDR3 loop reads CASSEYLREQFF. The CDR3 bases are TGTGCCAGCAGTGAATACCTGCGGGAGCAGTTCTTC.

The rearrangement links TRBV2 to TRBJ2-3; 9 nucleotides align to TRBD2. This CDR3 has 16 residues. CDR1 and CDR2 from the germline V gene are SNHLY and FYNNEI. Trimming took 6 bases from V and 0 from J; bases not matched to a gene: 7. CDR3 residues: CASRKPGLASTDTQYF. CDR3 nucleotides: TGTGCCAGCAGGAAACCGGGACTAGCAAGCACAGATACGCAGTATTTT. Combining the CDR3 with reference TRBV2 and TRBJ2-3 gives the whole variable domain EPEVTQTPSHQVTQMGQEVILRCVPISNHLYFYWYRQILGQKVEFLVSFYNNEISEKSEIFDDQFSVERPDGSNFTLKIRSTKLEDSAMYFCASRKPGLASTDTQYFGPGTRLTVL.

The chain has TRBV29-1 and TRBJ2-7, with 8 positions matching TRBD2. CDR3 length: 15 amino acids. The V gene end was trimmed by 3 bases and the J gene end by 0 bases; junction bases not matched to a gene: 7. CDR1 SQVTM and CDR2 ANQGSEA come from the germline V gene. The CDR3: CSVDLVAGSSYEQYF. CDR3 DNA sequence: TGCAGCGTTGATCTTGTAGCGGGATCCTCCTACGAGCAGTACTTC.